Following are 21 T cell receptor beta chains from one sample sequenced in a study of CD8 T cells in Susac syndrome. With random hexamers, reverse transcription was performed on about 0.45 to 1 ug of RNA. One entry per CDR3 protein, called by TCRdb with MiXCR from the immunoSEQ multiplex PCR reads. Among about 73,000 distinct CDR3 sequences, approximately 95% were seen once, and the ten largest hold approximately 0.4%. Sequences were obtained from CD8+ T cells from PBMCs. These receptors were taken from a human donor with multiple sclerosis.

V and J are TRBV27 and TRBJ1-2, with D possibly TRBD1 on 6 matching bases. With 5 bases removed from V and 3 bases from J, the gap between germline ends came to 16 bases. Germline-derived CDR1 and CDR2 are MNHEY and SMNVEV (reference sequence). The CDR3 has 15 amino acids. The DNA of the CDR3 is TGTGCCAGCAGTCCTGGACAGACCCCGGACTATGGCTACACCTTC. This gives the protein CASSPGQTPDYGYTF.

The genes are TRBV2 and TRBJ2-5, with a weak D call TRBD2 (6 bases). V lost 4 bases and J 3 bases, leaving 15 bases between the germline ends. The CDR3 runs to 15 residues. Germline V lookup: CDR1 SNHLY, CDR2 FYNNEI. CDR3 sequence reads: CASSVRGLQKETQYF. The CDR3 DNA follows: TGTGCCAGCAGTGTAAGGGGACTCCAAAAAGAGACCCAGTACTTC.

The chain joins TRBV5-1 to TRBJ2-3; TRBD1 matches 7 bases. V gave up 6 bases and J gave up 6 bases; unmatched junction bases: 1. The germline V gene has CDR1 SGHRS and CDR2 YFSETQ. This CDR3 contains 11 residues. In nucleotides, the CDR3 is TGCGCCAGCAAGGGGGCCGATACGCAGTATTTT. Residues: CASKGADTQYF.

This clonotype was recorded only once. The chain uses TRBV7-9 and TRBJ2-7, with D perhaps TRBD2 (6 bases). The germline gives CDR1 SEHNR, CDR2 FQNEAQ (reference sequence). The ends were cut back, 4 bases at V and 3 bases at J, with 13 bases in the middle. The CDR3 runs 14 residues. CDR3: CASSSPGLIYEQYF. DNA for the CDR3: TGTGCCAGCAGCTCCCCGGGACTCATCTACGAGCAGTACTTC.

The V call is TRBV28, the J call TRBJ1-2; 8 nucleotides agree with TRBD1. This CDR3 has 18 amino acids. The germline CDR1 and CDR2 sequences are MDHEN and SYDVKM. V dropped 5 bases and J dropped 5; count of bases not matched to a gene: 19. CDR3 amino acids: CASSGDPTGTGAQYGYTF. The CDR3 DNA reads TGTGCCAGCAGTGGGGACCCTACCGGGACAGGCGCCCAATATGGCTACACCTTC.

The chain has TRBV29-1 and TRBJ2-7; maybe TRBD1 (5 bases). In germline, CDR1 is SQVTM, CDR2 ANQGSEA. This CDR3 is built from 12 residues. Trimming pared 0 bases from V and 6 bases from J, leaving 9 bases between. The CDR3 spells CSVEDATGEQYF. In DNA, the CDR3 is TGCAGCGTTGAAGATGCTACAGGCGAGCAGTACTTC.

V is TRBV20-1 and J is TRBJ2-7, with D possibly TRBD2 on 5 matching bases. CDR1 DFQATT and CDR2 SNEGSKA come from the germline V gene (reference sequence). Trimming left V 2 bases short and J 0 bases short, with 8 bases between. This CDR3 is 13 amino acids long. The CDR3 here is CSARSGPSYEQYF. For the CDR3, the DNA is TGCAGTGCTAGAAGCGGACCCTCCTACGAGCAGTACTTC.

The chain is built from TRBV5-6 and TRBJ2-7, with D perhaps TRBD1 (5 bases). V was trimmed by 2 bases and J by 0 bases, leaving 9 bases between them. CDR3 length: 14 amino acids. From germline, CDR1 is SGHDT and CDR2 YYEEEE. Here the CDR3 reads CASSFLQVSYEQYF. DNA of the CDR3: TGTGCCAGCAGCTTCTTACAGGTCTCCTACGAGCAGTACTTC.

The rearrangement links TRBV10-3 to TRBJ2-7; possibly TRBD2 for D (5 bases). The germline CDR1 and CDR2 sequences are ENHRY and SYGVKD. V was shortened by 5 bases and J by 6 bases, with 11 bases between the two germline ends. CDR3 length equals 12 residues. DNA of the CDR3: TGTGCCATCAGTTCGGACTTATCCGAGCAGTACTTC. This codes for CAISSDLSEQYF.

The J gene is TRBJ2-2, the V gene TRBV30, with 13 positions matching TRBD2. CDR1 is GTSNPN, CDR2 SVGIG, per germline (reference sequence). The length of the CDR3 is 15 residues. The J segment lost 7 bases and the V segment lost 0 bases, leaving 2 bases of the junction unmatched. In DNA, the CDR3 is TGTGCCTGGAGTGTACTAGCGGGGGGGCTCGGGGAGCTGTTTTTT. Residues: CAWSVLAGGLGELFF.

J is TRBJ1-4 and V is TRBV19; the match to TRBD1 covers 7 bases. CDR3 length: 13 residues. V trimming: 5 bases; J trimming: 12 bases; junction bases outside the gene matches: 9. From germline, CDR1 is LNHDA and CDR2 SQIVND (reference sequence). DNA for the CDR3: TGTGCCAGTAGTCCGCGACAGGGCCGGGAACTGTTTTTT. Its protein product is CASSPRQGRELFF.

This sequence joins TRBV6-1 and TRBJ2-7, with D maybe TRBD1 (6 bases). V lost 6 bases, J lost 7 bases, and 25 bases lay in between. Germline CDR1 is MNHNS and CDR2 is SASEGT. The CDR3 has 16 amino acids. The CDR3 here is CASRRTVFYPSEEQYF. As DNA, the CDR3 is TGTGCCAGCAGGAGGACAGTATTTTACCCCTCGGAAGAGCAGTACTTC.

The chain couples TRBV27 to TRBJ2-1; no reliable D call. The CDR3 loop spans 15 amino acids. V gave up 7 bases and J gave up 0 bases, with 13 bases separating them. CDR1 is MNHEY, CDR2 SMNVEV, per germline (reference sequence). The CDR3 region has the DNA TGTGCCAGCATCCCCGGGTCCAGCTCCTACAATGAGCAGTTCTTC. Its protein is CASIPGSSSYNEQFF.

This chain joins TRBV12-5 and TRBJ2-5; TRBD2 matches 11 bases. The length of the CDR3 is 17 residues. CDR1 is LGHNT and CDR2 is FRNRAP in the germline V gene. With V trimmed by 3 bases and J by 2 bases, 8 bases remained unmatched. The DNA of the CDR3 is TGTGCTAGTGGTTTACCGACTAGCGGGGTTGTACAAGAGACCCAGTACTTC. Encoded protein: CASGLPTSGVVQETQYF.

V gene TRBV7-9 combines with J gene TRBJ2-7, with D perhaps TRBD1 or TRBD2 (5 bases each). Trimming stripped 1 base from V and 6 bases from J, with 16 bases between. There are 15 residues in the CDR3. The V gene's germline CDR1 is SEHNR and CDR2 FQNEAQ (reference sequence). The CDR3 DNA reads as TGTGCCAGCAGCTTAGGACCGGGACCGACATCCGAGCAGTACTTC. It codes for CASSLGPGPTSEQYF.

This clonotype was seen a handful of times. The gene calls are TRBV6-2 or TRBV6-3 and TRBJ2-3; D could derive from TRBD1 or TRBD2 (5 bases each). Germline V lookup: CDR1 MNHEY, CDR2 SVGEGT. This CDR3 comprises 13 residues. V was trimmed by 4 bases and J by 1 base, leaving 6 bases between them. CDR3: CASSLGGTDTQYF. The CDR3 DNA reads as TGTGCCAGCAGTTTGGGGGGCACAGATACGCAGTATTTT.

The rearrangement joins TRBV9 to TRBJ2-6; D remains ambiguous. Trimming shortened V by 0 bases and J by 0 bases, and 13 bases separated the two germline ends. Germline values: CDR1 SGDLS, CDR2 YYNGEE. The CDR3 is 18 amino acids. This chain's CDR3 is CASSVDPKKTSGANVLTF. CDR3 nucleotide sequence: TGTGCCAGCAGCGTAGATCCAAAAAAAACCTCTGGGGCCAACGTCCTGACTTTC.

V and J are TRBV27 and TRBJ2-3; D unclear. Germline V gives CDR1 MNHEY, CDR2 SMNVEV (reference sequence). With 5 bases removed from V and 2 bases from J, the gap between germline ends came to 8 bases. The CDR3 contains 13 residues. CDR3 sequence: CASSNWDTDTQYF. The CDR3 nucleotides read TGTGCCAGCAGTAACTGGGACACAGATACGCAGTATTTT.

The chain combines TRBV7-9 with TRBJ1-3; 10 bases are a match to TRBD1. Per germline, CDR1 SEHNR and CDR2 FQNEAQ (reference sequence). V shed 5 bases, J shed 8 bases, and the junction held 9 bases outside the gene matches. The CDR3 totals 15 residues. CDR3 loop: CASSPDRGSGDTIYF. CDR3 in DNA: TGTGCCAGCAGCCCGGACAGGGGGTCCGGGGACACCATATATTTT.

The V call is TRBV4-1, the J call TRBJ1-1; TRBD1 might be the D (6 bases). Germline CDR1 reads MGHRA; CDR2 reads YSYEKL. V was trimmed by 1 base and J by 5 bases, leaving 8 bases between them. The CDR3 covers 13 residues. The CDR3 bases are TGCGCCAGCAGCCAAGCACAGGGAACTGAAGCTTTCTTT. The encoded protein is CASSQAQGTEAFF.

The CDR3 reads CASRVKGIYYGYTF. The DNA of the CDR3 is TGTGCCAGCAGAGTTAAGGGAATTTACTATGGCTACACCTTC. This chain joins TRBV12-3 or TRBV12-4 and TRBJ1-2; D is uncertain. V was pared by 6 bases and J by 3 bases, with 14 bases between. CDR3 length equals 14 residues.